This entry lists 31 T cell receptor beta chains sequenced from one sample in a study of cytomegalovirus exposure and HLA in healthy donors. Sequencing was performed with immunoSEQ multiplex PCR; in TCRdb, only in-frame clones are kept and a portion is missing. The table lists around 120,000 clones, 70% to 90% of them singletons. The material sequenced was PBMCs. The source is a man between 18 and 29 years old in good health and CMV-seropositive.

CDR3 in DNA: TGTGCCAGCAGAAAAAGTGGGGGGGACTACGAGCAGTACTTC. Its translation: CASRKSGGDYEQYF. This chain joins TRBV6-5 and TRBJ2-7; TRBD2 matches 7 bases. Per the germline V gene, CDR1 is MNHEY and CDR2 is SVGAGI. Trimming cost V 6 bases and J 3 bases; bases outside gene matches: 8. This CDR3 is 14 amino acids long.

In its sample, this clone was seen once. The rearrangement uses TRBV5-1 and TRBJ2-7; 8 nucleotides agree with TRBD1. Germline V gene data show CDR1 as SGHRS and CDR2 as YFSETQ. V dropped 0 bases and J dropped 7; count of bases not matched to a gene: 6. This CDR3 has 14 amino acids. Written as DNA, the CDR3 is TGCGCCAGCAGCTTGGAGGTCAGGGGGCATGAGCAGTACTTC. It yields the protein CASSLEVRGHEQYF.

This chain connects TRBV7-9 to TRBJ2-5; no definite D call. V was shortened by 5 bases and J by 3 bases, with 10 bases between the two germline ends. Germline V gives CDR1 SEHNR, CDR2 FQNEAQ (reference sequence). The CDR3 has 13 amino acids. The CDR3 loop reads CASSEDLKETQYF. The CDR3 DNA reads as TGTGCCAGCAGCGAAGACTTAAAAGAGACCCAGTACTTC.

The CDR3 is CASSHSYEQYF. CDR3 DNA sequence: TGTGCCAGCAGCCACTCCTACGAGCAGTACTTC. The chain links TRBV5-6 to TRBJ2-7, with D unclear. The CDR3 length is 11 residues. Trimming took 4 bases from V and 0 from J, leaving 2 bases between them. The germline V gene encodes CDR1 SGHDT and CDR2 YYEEEE.

The J gene is TRBJ1-2, the V gene TRBV7-9, with D unresolved. The CDR3 spans 15 residues. V lost 2 bases to trimming and J lost 6 bases, with 16 bases between them. Germline CDR1 and CDR2: SEHNR and FQNEAQ (reference sequence). For the CDR3, the DNA is TGTGCCAGCAGCTTACACAACGGACTAGAGGATGGCTACACCTTC. Amino acids: CASSLHNGLEDGYTF.

The chain links TRBV11-1 to TRBJ2-7, with 7 positions matching TRBD2. Germline assignment: CDR1 SGHAT and CDR2 FQDESV (reference sequence). The V segment lost 1 base and the J segment 5 bases; nucleotides outside the gene matches: 8. The CDR3 loop spans 15 amino acids. The CDR3 loop is CASSLVRRGFNEQYF. In DNA, the CDR3 is TGTGCCAGCAGCTTAGTTCGGCGGGGGTTCAACGAGCAGTACTTC.

This rearrangement joins TRBV7-2 to TRBJ2-7, with D uncertain. Trimming took off 1 base at V and 4 bases at J, with 8 bases between the two ends. The CDR3 sequence is 13 residues long. The germline CDR1 and CDR2 sequences are SGHTA and FQGNSA. The CDR3: CASSLVPSYEQYF. CDR3 DNA: TGTGCCAGCAGCTTAGTCCCCAGTTACGAGCAGTACTTC.

This clone has more than one count but fewer than ten. The chain is built from TRBV7-7 and TRBJ1-2, with D uncertain. Between the trimmed V and J ends, which lost 5 bases and 4 bases, there was a span of 11 bases. CDR1 is SSHAT, CDR2 FNYEAQ, per germline (reference sequence). The CDR3 covers 13 residues. The CDR3 here is CASSTQVSYGYTF. Written as DNA, the CDR3 is TGTGCCAGCAGCACGCAGGTAAGCTATGGCTACACCTTC.

The V call is TRBV11-2, the J call TRBJ1-1, with TRBD1 matching 7 bases. The CDR3 spans 13 residues. The germline CDR1 and CDR2 sequences are SGHAT and FQNNGV. Trimming removed 5 bases from V and 3 bases from J; junction bases left unmatched: 3. CDR3 nucleotides: TGTGCCAGCAGCCCGACAGGGTACACTGAAGCTTTCTTT. Amino acids: CASSPTGYTEAFF. Combining the CDR3 with reference TRBV11-2 and TRBJ1-1 gives the whole variable domain EAGVAQSPRYKIIEKRQSVAFWCNPISGHATLYWYQQILGQGPKLLIQFQNNGVVDDSQLPKDRFSAERLKGVDSTLKIQPAKLEDSAVYLCASSPTGYTEAFFGQGTRLTVV.

The J gene is TRBJ1-2, the V gene TRBV7-2; a possible D gene is TRBD1 (5 bases). Germline-derived CDR1 and CDR2 are SGHTA and FQGNSA. This CDR3 comprises 13 residues. Trimming removed 3 bases from V and 2 bases from J, with 7 bases in between. CDR3 sequence reads: CASSLGRNYGYTF. Here the CDR3 DNA reads TGTGCCAGCAGCTTGGGGCGGAACTATGGCTACACCTTC.

The chain recombines TRBV18 with TRBJ1-5, with 11 positions matching TRBD1. Germline CDR1 reads KGHSH; CDR2 reads LQKENI. V trimming: 3 bases; J trimming: 6 bases; junction bases outside the gene matches: 7. The CDR3 length is 16 residues. CDR3 residues: CASSPPGQGAGQPQHF. Here the CDR3 DNA reads TGTGCCAGCTCACCTCCCGGACAGGGGGCCGGTCAGCCCCAGCATTTT.

J is TRBJ1-4 and V is TRBV7-9; 8 bases align to TRBD1. Trimming removed 5 bases from V and 0 bases from J; junction bases left unmatched: 5. The length of the CDR3 is 16 residues. The germline gives CDR1 SEHNR, CDR2 FQNEAQ (reference sequence). In DNA, the CDR3 is TGTGCCAGCAGCCCTCGGGACAGGTCAACTAATGAAAAACTGTTTTTT. Amino acid sequence: CASSPRDRSTNEKLFF.

The chain uses TRBV7-9 and TRBJ2-5; D is undetermined. The CDR3 consists of 13 residues. V lost 1 base and J 3 bases, leaving 6 bases between the germline ends. Germline V CDR1 and CDR2: SEHNR, FQNEAQ (reference sequence). This CDR3 reads CASSLVVEETQYF. The CDR3 coding sequence is TGTGCCAGCAGCTTAGTAGTAGAAGAGACCCAGTACTTC.

The V and J genes are TRBV7-9 and TRBJ1-4; 7 nucleotides match TRBD1. Looked up from germline, CDR1 is SEHNR and CDR2 is FQNEAQ (reference sequence). V was pared by 5 bases and J by 0 bases, with 3 bases of the junction left unmatched. CDR3 length equals 15 residues. Here the CDR3 DNA reads TGTGCCAGCAGCGAGCAGGGGGCAACTAATGAAAAACTGTTTTTT. Its translation: CASSEQGATNEKLFF.

The rearrangement uses TRBV7-2 and TRBJ2-1, with 9 bases that match TRBD2. V shed 5 bases and J 3 bases; nucleotides not matched to a gene: 8. The CDR3 runs to 16 residues. Germline CDR1 SGHTA, CDR2 FQGNSA. The CDR3: CASSPEGGGVYNEQFF. In DNA, the CDR3 is TGTGCCAGCAGCCCCGAGGGCGGGGGGGTCTACAATGAGCAGTTCTTC.

V usage is TRBV7-9 and J usage is TRBJ2-6; TRBD1 might be the D (5 bases). Germline CDR1 reads SEHNR; CDR2 reads FQNEAQ (reference sequence). This CDR3 region has 14 residues. V lost 5 bases and J 1 base, leaving 6 bases between the germline ends. The CDR3 is CASSRQSGANVLTF. The CDR3 nucleotides are TGTGCCAGCAGCCGACAGTCTGGGGCCAACGTCCTGACTTTC.

This chain links TRBV5-4 with TRBJ2-1; D remains unclear. Trimming removed 0 bases at V and 0 bases at J, with 10 bases between. This CDR3 is 16 amino acids long. From germline, CDR1 is SGHNT and CDR2 YYREEE (reference sequence). CDR3 protein: CASSLAQSISYNEQFF. The CDR3 DNA reads as TGTGCCAGCAGCTTGGCACAGTCGATCTCCTACAATGAGCAGTTCTTC.

The chain carries TRBV7-2 and TRBJ2-7; 9 positions agree with TRBD2. The CDR3 is 13 residues long. Germline trimming cut 5 bases from V and 12 bases from J; bases unmatched to any gene: 11. CDR1 is SGHTA and CDR2 is FQGNSA in the germline V gene. CDR3 nucleotide sequence: TGTGCCAGCAGCGGTGGCGGGGGGGAGATACGGTACTTC. Protein sequence: CASSGGGGEIRYF.

V is TRBV5-6 and J is TRBJ2-7, with D perhaps matching TRBD2 (5 bases). The CDR3 covers 16 residues. CDR1 and CDR2 (germline): SGHDT, YYEEEE. With 0 bases removed from V and 1 base from J, the gap between germline ends came to 14 bases. The CDR3 reads CASSLEGTRRSYEQYF. CDR3 coding DNA: TGTGCCAGCAGCTTGGAAGGTACTAGGCGTTCCTACGAGCAGTACTTC.

The chain uses TRBV7-6 and TRBJ1-4; D not resolved. Germline values: CDR1 SGHVS, CDR2 FNYEAQ. The CDR3 runs to 12 residues. The V gene lost 8 bases and the J gene lost 6 bases, with 10 bases spanning the gap. CDR3 in amino acids: CASVDSYEKLFF. In DNA form, the CDR3 reads TGTGCCAGCGTGGACTCCTATGAAAAACTGTTTTTT.

This chain joins TRBV13 and TRBJ2-2; D unclear. CDR1 is PRHDT, CDR2 FYEKMQ, per germline (reference sequence). V dropped 7 bases and J dropped 4 bases, with 10 bases sitting between them. This CDR3 contains 13 residues. The CDR3 reads CASNPTLTGELFF. In DNA, the CDR3 is TGTGCCAGCAACCCCACTCTCACCGGGGAGCTGTTTTTT.

The DNA of the CDR3 is TGTGCCAGCAGCCGGACAGCCCTTGTCTCTGGAAACACCATATATTTT. It translates to CASSRTALVSGNTIYF. This chain links TRBV7-9 with TRBJ1-3; D perhaps matches TRBD1 (6 bases). The germline V gene has CDR1 SEHNR and CDR2 FQNEAQ (reference sequence). The CDR3 totals 16 residues. V was trimmed by 5 bases and J by 0 bases, leaving 14 bases between them. The variable domain in full, with the rest retrieved from reference TRBV7-9 and TRBJ1-3, is DTGVSQNPRHKITKRGQNVTFRCDPISEHNRLYWYRQTLGQGPEFLTYFQNEAQLEKSRLLSDRFSAERPKGSFSTLEIQRTEQGDSAMYLCASSRTALVSGNTIYFGEGSWLTVV.

The genes are TRBV5-1 and TRBJ2-3; D perhaps matches TRBD2 (7 bases). V lost 4 bases to trimming and J lost 6 bases, with 12 bases between them. From germline, CDR1 is SGHRS and CDR2 YFSETQ. The length of the CDR3 is 13 residues. The CDR3 DNA reads as TGCGCCAGCAGCCCGGGGGGCCGGGATACGCAGTATTTT. Protein sequence: CASSPGGRDTQYF.

The rearrangement joins TRBV5-6 to TRBJ1-5; 7 bases line up with TRBD1. In germline, CDR1 is SGHDT, CDR2 YYEEEE. The V segment lost 5 bases and the J segment 6 bases; nucleotides outside the gene matches: 8. The CDR3 sequence is 14 residues long. CDR3 in DNA: TGTGCCAGCAGTACAGGGGTATCAAGTCAGCCCCAGCATTTT. Its translation: CASSTGVSSQPQHF.

This chain links TRBV6-1 with TRBJ1-6; no definite D call. CDR1 and CDR2 (germline): MNHNS, SASEGT. V lost 1 base and J lost 6, with 10 bases in between. This CDR3 region has 15 residues. DNA of the CDR3: TGTGCCAGCAGTGAAGTAATTTTATCTAATTCACCCCTCCACTTT. It codes for CASSEVILSNSPLHF.

This clone was counted only a few times. The V and J genes are TRBV5-1 and TRBJ1-5, with D hard to call. This CDR3 has 14 amino acids. The V end was cut by 0 bases, the J end by 2 bases, with 6 bases between. Germline CDR1 is SGHRS and CDR2 is YFSETQ. The CDR3, as DNA: TGCGCCAGCAGCTTGGTCGGGGGCAATCAGCCCCAGCATTTT. As protein: CASSLVGGNQPQHF. Complete variable domain (other parts from reference TRBV5-1 and TRBJ1-5): KAGVTQTPRYLIKTRGQQVTLSCSPISGHRSVSWYQQTPGQGLQFLFEYFSETQRNKGNFPGRFSGRQFSNSRSEMNVSTLELGDSALYLCASSLVGGNQPQHFGDGTRLSIL.

The sample holds one count of this clone. The genes are TRBV11-2 and TRBJ2-7; D unresolved. The CDR3 runs to 14 residues. Trimming removed 5 bases at V and 0 bases at J, with 11 bases between. Germline V gene data show CDR1 as SGHAT and CDR2 as FQNNGV. CDR3 in amino acids: CASSVTITSYEQYF. The CDR3 coding sequence is TGTGCCAGCAGCGTCACTATAACCTCCTACGAGCAGTACTTC. The whole variable domain, filled in from reference TRBV11-2 and TRBJ2-7, reads EAGVAQSPRYKIIEKRQSVAFWCNPISGHATLYWYQQILGQGPKLLIQFQNNGVVDDSQLPKDRFSAERLKGVDSTLKIQPAKLEDSAVYLCASSVTITSYEQYFGPGTRLTVT.

The count of this clone is one. This chain connects TRBV2 to TRBJ1-4; no clear D. The V and J ends lost 5 bases and 0 bases respectively, with 10 bases between them. This CDR3 spans 15 amino acids. The germline gives CDR1 SNHLY, CDR2 FYNNEI. The CDR3 sequence: CASSQIGTTNEKLFF. The CDR3 region has the DNA TGTGCCAGCAGTCAGATCGGGACAACTAATGAAAAACTGTTTTTT. Complete variable domain (other parts from reference TRBV2 and TRBJ1-4): EPEVTQTPSHQVTQMGQEVILRCVPISNHLYFYWYRQILGQKVEFLVSFYNNEISEKSEIFDDQFSVERPDGSNFTLKIRSTKLEDSAMYFCASSQIGTTNEKLFFGSGTQLSVL.

This chain joins TRBV6-5 and TRBJ1-2; the D is unclear. The CDR3 totals 14 residues. CDR1 is MNHEY, CDR2 SVGAGI, per germline. With 6 bases removed from V and 2 bases from J, the gap between germline ends came to 13 bases. The CDR3 nucleotides are TGTGCCAGCAGCCCCAGCGTTGAGAACTATGGCTACACCTTC. Translated, it gives CASSPSVENYGYTF.

This clone was recorded only once. This chain links TRBV6-1 with TRBJ2-7, with D possibly matching TRBD2 (6 bases). In germline, CDR1 is MNHNS, CDR2 SASEGT. This CDR3 is built from 13 residues. V gave up 6 bases and J gave up 4 bases, with 13 bases separating them. The CDR3 sequence: CASSRDSQYEQYF. CDR3 nucleotides: TGTGCCAGCAGCCGGGACTCCCAATACGAGCAGTACTTC.

The chain employs TRBV10-3 and TRBJ1-1; 9 bases are shared with TRBD1. Germline-derived CDR1 and CDR2 are ENHRY and SYGVKD. CDR3 length: 15 amino acids. Losses at the gene ends were 4 bases for V and 1 base for J; bases not matched to a gene: 4. CDR3 in DNA: TGTGCCATCAGTGGGGACAGGGCCCCGAACACTGAAGCTTTCTTT. Its translation: CAISGDRAPNTEAFF.